Presented here are 25 T cell receptor beta chains from one specimen sequenced in a study of T cell responses to AZD1222 COVID-19 vaccine. Data came from immunoSEQ multiplex PCR; TCRdb stores just in-frame clones and leaves some out. Of over 100,000 clones in the sample, around 90% were seen once. Material: peripheral blood, obtained on day 0 of AZD1222 vaccination. These receptors all stem from an adult in good health.

This chain joins TRBV14 and TRBJ2-3; 10 positions match TRBD2. CDR3 length equals 15 residues. The V segment lost 5 bases and the J segment 2 bases; nucleotides outside the gene matches: 4. CDR1 and CDR2 (germline): SGHDN, FVKESK. The CDR3 region is CASSKLAGNTDTQYF. The CDR3 DNA reads TGTGCCAGCAGCAAACTAGCGGGAAACACAGATACGCAGTATTTT.

The V call is TRBV7-9, the J call TRBJ1-1; D gene uncertain. Per the germline V gene, CDR1 is SEHNR and CDR2 is FQNEAQ (reference sequence). Trimming took 0 bases from V and 2 from J, leaving 7 bases between them. This CDR3 spans 14 amino acids. DNA for the CDR3: TGTGCCAGCAGCTTAGCCAGCCACAACACTGAAGCTTTCTTT. It encodes CASSLASHNTEAFF. The full variable domain, completed using reference TRBV7-9 and TRBJ1-1, is DTGVSQNPRHKITKRGQNVTFRCDPISEHNRLYWYRQTLGQGPEFLTYFQNEAQLEKSRLLSDRFSAERPKGSFSTLEIQRTEQGDSAMYLCASSLASHNTEAFFGQGTRLTVV.

This clone was seen a single time. The V and J genes are TRBV27 and TRBJ2-7; D may be TRBD1 (6 bases). The CDR3 contains 14 residues. CDR1 and CDR2 (germline): MNHEY, SMNVEV (reference sequence). Trimming took 6 bases from V and 1 from J, leaving 13 bases between them. The CDR3 loop is CASRTLDSSYEQYF. The CDR3 DNA follows: TGTGCCAGCAGGACCCTGGACAGTTCCTACGAGCAGTACTTC.

V gene TRBV7-2 combines with J gene TRBJ1-3; TRBD1 agrees at 7 bases. CDR3 length: 15 amino acids. CDR1 and CDR2 (germline): SGHTA, FQGNSA. Trimming cost V 3 bases and J 0 bases; bases outside gene matches: 2. The CDR3 DNA is TGTGCCAGCAGCTTGGACAGGCGCTCTGGAAACACCATATATTTT. Translating it yields CASSLDRRSGNTIYF.

This clone was seen a single time. The gene calls are TRBV11-2 and TRBJ1-1; D is ambiguous. The CDR3 sequence is 16 residues long. Germline CDR1 and CDR2: SGHAT and FQNNGV. Between the trimmed V and J ends, which lost 1 base and 3 bases, there was a span of 15 bases. This chain's CDR3 is CASSLVVFLEDTEAFF. The CDR3 DNA is TGTGCCAGCAGCTTAGTGGTTTTCTTAGAGGACACTGAAGCTTTCTTT.

This clone was seen a single time. V and J are TRBV19 and TRBJ1-1; perhaps TRBD1 as D (5 bases). V lost 6 bases and J 1 base, leaving 15 bases between the germline ends. The CDR3 spans 15 residues. Germline CDR1 is LNHDA and CDR2 is SQIVND (reference sequence). The CDR3 is CASRHLDRSNTEAFF. The DNA of the CDR3 is TGTGCCAGTAGGCACCTCGACAGATCGAACACTGAAGCTTTCTTT.

CDR3 in amino acids: CASRDVRTGPNSPLHF. The DNA for the CDR3 is TGCGCCAGCAGGGACGTCCGGACAGGACCCAATTCACCCCTCCACTTT. The V and J genes are TRBV5-1 and TRBJ1-6, with 7 bases aligning to TRBD1. Trimming took 5 bases from V and 7 from J; bases not matched to a gene: 12. The CDR3 totals 16 residues. Germline V gene data show CDR1 as SGHRS and CDR2 as YFSETQ.

The rearrangement links TRBV4-1 to TRBJ1-2, with D possibly TRBD1 on 5 matching bases. The CDR3 has 14 residues. Trimming pared 0 bases from V and 8 bases from J, leaving 13 bases between. The germline V gene has CDR1 MGHRA and CDR2 YSYEKL. The CDR3 DNA follows: TGCGCCAGCAGCCAAGATTTCGGGGCAAGGGGCTACACCTTC. Residues: CASSQDFGARGYTF.

The chain uses TRBV5-6 and TRBJ2-7; weak D call: TRBD2 (6 bases). Trimming took 4 bases from V and 2 from J, leaving 19 bases between them. CDR1 and CDR2 from the germline V gene are SGHDT and YYEEEE. This CDR3 has 16 residues. The chain's CDR3 is CASSKNTGTFPYEQYF. The DNA for the CDR3 is TGTGCCAGCAGCAAAAACACCGGGACTTTTCCCTACGAGCAGTACTTC.

The rearrangement links TRBV7-9 to TRBJ1-3; D is uncertain. CDR3 length equals 16 residues. V dropped 6 bases and J dropped 0 bases, with 15 bases sitting between them. In germline, CDR1 is SEHNR, CDR2 FQNEAQ (reference sequence). The CDR3 coding sequence is TGTGCCAGCAGTTTAAGGACCGAGATCTCTGGAAACACCATATATTTT. As protein: CASSLRTEISGNTIYF.

The chain carries TRBV9 and TRBJ1-6; 7 positions match TRBD1. Germline V CDR1 and CDR2: SGDLS, YYNGEE. V lost 1 base to trimming and J lost 8 bases; unmatched junction nucleotides: 3. This CDR3 has 14 residues. Here the CDR3 DNA reads TGTGCCAGCAGCGTACAGGGGGAAGATTCACCCCTCCACTTT. It specifies CASSVQGEDSPLHF.

This chain links TRBV18 with TRBJ1-2; D is unresolved. The CDR3 consists of 14 residues. Trimming stripped 0 bases from V and 8 bases from J, with 13 bases between. In germline, CDR1 is KGHSH, CDR2 LQKENI. CDR3 in amino acids: CASSPPPPKEGYTF. CDR3 nucleotide sequence: TGTGCCAGCTCACCACCGCCGCCCAAGGAGGGCTACACCTTC.

The chain links TRBV3-1 (or the pseudogene TRBV3-2) to TRBJ1-2; weak D call: TRBD1 (5 bases). Germline V gene lookup returns CDR1 LGHDT and CDR2 YNNKEL (reference sequence). The CDR3 has 14 residues. V was trimmed by 3 bases and J by 8 bases, leaving 16 bases between them. The CDR3 DNA sequence: TGTGCCAGCAGCCAGGGGCCCCTTTATGGAGGCTACACCTTC. It translates to CASSQGPLYGGYTF.

This chain connects TRBV7-8 to TRBJ2-3; the D is unclear. Germline V gene data show CDR1 as SGHVS and CDR2 as FQNEAQ. V gave up 5 bases and J gave up 9 bases, with 15 bases separating them. The CDR3 loop spans 13 amino acids. CDR3 residues: CASSPRGPGTQYF. CDR3 nucleotide sequence: TGTGCCAGCAGCCCACGTGGTCCAGGCACGCAGTATTTT.

The rearrangement uses TRBV3-1 (or the pseudogene TRBV3-2) and TRBJ1-1; TRBD1 might be the D (5 bases). Deletions cut 3 bases from V and 8 bases from J, with 10 bases between. The CDR3 has 12 residues. Germline values: CDR1 LGHDT, CDR2 YNNKEL (reference sequence). CDR3 DNA sequence: TGTGCCAGCAGCCATGGGACGCAGGAAGCTTTCTTT. Amino acids: CASSHGTQEAFF.

The chain joins TRBV27 to TRBJ1-2, with D hard to call. V lost 5 bases to trimming and J lost 2 bases, with 12 bases between them. CDR1 and CDR2 from the germline V gene are MNHEY and SMNVEV (reference sequence). This CDR3 is built from 14 residues. CDR3 amino acids: CASSGRLTNYGYTF. The CDR3, as DNA: TGTGCCAGCAGTGGACGACTTACCAACTATGGCTACACCTTC.

To note about this clone: The sample holds other DNA sequences that translate to the same CDR3. CDR3 DNA: TGTGCCAGCAGCTTAGACAGCGGAGGTACAGATACGCAGTATTTT. Protein product: CASSLDSGGTDTQYF. The rearrangement links TRBV7-2 to TRBJ2-3, with D perhaps TRBD2 (5 bases). Germline CDR1 reads SGHTA; CDR2 reads FQGNSA. The CDR3 runs to 15 residues. V gave up 1 base and J gave up 3 bases, with 11 bases separating them.

J is TRBJ2-5 and V is TRBV19; D possibly corresponds to TRBD1 (6 bases). Germline V CDR1 and CDR2: LNHDA, SQIVND (reference sequence). CDR3 length: 15 amino acids. V was trimmed by 6 bases and J by 1 base, leaving 15 bases between them. CDR3 sequence: CASRRAGAPQETQYF. In nucleotides, the CDR3 is TGTGCCAGTAGAAGAGCAGGGGCCCCCCAAGAGACCCAGTACTTC.

J is TRBJ1-3 and V is TRBV9; TRBD1 is a possible D gene (5 bases). The germline CDR1 and CDR2 sequences are SGDLS and YYNGEE. CDR3 length equals 16 residues. V shed 0 bases and J shed 2 bases, with 12 bases lying between them. The CDR3 region is CASSVAGRQAGNTIYF. Written as DNA, the CDR3 is TGTGCCAGCAGCGTAGCGGGGCGTCAGGCTGGAAACACCATATATTTT.

The CDR3 bases are TGTGCCAGCAGCCCGCTACCGGGACAACCGAACACTGAAGCTTTCTTT. Encoded protein: CASSPLPGQPNTEAFF. The V call is TRBV4-2, the J call TRBJ1-1; the D gene is possibly TRBD1 (6 bases). The CDR3 consists of 16 residues. Germline V gene data show CDR1 as LGHNA and CDR2 as YNFKEQ. The V end was cut by 4 bases, the J end by 1 base, with 16 bases between.

CDR3: CASSFGPTGGDNYGYTF. Here the CDR3 DNA reads TGTGCCAGCAGCTTCGGACCTACAGGGGGAGATAACTATGGCTACACCTTC. J is TRBJ1-2 and V is TRBV7-9; 8 positions agree with TRBD1. Germline values: CDR1 SEHNR, CDR2 FQNEAQ (reference sequence). Trimming cost V 3 bases and J 1 base; bases outside gene matches: 10. This CDR3 is 17 amino acids long. Full variable domain (remainder filled in from reference TRBV7-9 and TRBJ1-2): DTGVSQNPRHKITKRGQNVTFRCDPISEHNRLYWYRQTLGQGPEFLTYFQNEAQLEKSRLLSDRFSAERPKGSFSTLEIQRTEQGDSAMYLCASSFGPTGGDNYGYTFGSGTRLTVV.

CDR3 sequence reads: CASSLSTGKEDEQFF. DNA of the CDR3: TGTGCCAGCAGCTTGAGCACAGGAAAGGAGGATGAGCAGTTCTTC. This chain uses TRBV5-5 with TRBJ2-1; D may be TRBD1 or TRBD2 (5 bases each). V lost 1 base and J lost 8, with 16 bases in between. There are 15 residues in the CDR3. The V gene's germline CDR1 is SGHKS and CDR2 YYEKEE (reference sequence).

The chain uses TRBV20-1 and TRBJ1-2; D is unresolved. Between the trimmed V and J ends, which lost 5 bases and 0 bases, there was a span of 4 bases. Germline lookup yields CDR1 DFQATT and CDR2 SNEGSKA (reference sequence). This CDR3 spans 11 amino acids. The DNA of the CDR3 is TGCAGTGCTTATACTAACTATGGCTACACCTTC. Protein product: CSAYTNYGYTF.

J is TRBJ1-5 and V is TRBV19; no reliable D call. Trimming stripped 5 bases from V and 4 bases from J, with 12 bases between. Germline V gene sequence: CDR1 LNHDA, CDR2 SQIVND (reference sequence). The CDR3 sequence is 14 residues long. The CDR3 protein is CASSFDTRNQPQHF. The CDR3 DNA reads as TGTGCCAGTAGTTTCGACACCCGAAATCAGCCCCAGCATTTT.

This chain connects TRBV30 to TRBJ1-5; a weak D match, TRBD1 (5 bases). The germline V gene has CDR1 GTSNPN and CDR2 SVGIG (reference sequence). Trimming pared 2 bases from V and 4 bases from J, leaving 12 bases between. This CDR3 is built from 14 residues. The CDR3 bases are TGTGCCTGGAGTATCGGGGCGGGGAATCAGCCCCAGCATTTT. Its translation: CAWSIGAGNQPQHF.